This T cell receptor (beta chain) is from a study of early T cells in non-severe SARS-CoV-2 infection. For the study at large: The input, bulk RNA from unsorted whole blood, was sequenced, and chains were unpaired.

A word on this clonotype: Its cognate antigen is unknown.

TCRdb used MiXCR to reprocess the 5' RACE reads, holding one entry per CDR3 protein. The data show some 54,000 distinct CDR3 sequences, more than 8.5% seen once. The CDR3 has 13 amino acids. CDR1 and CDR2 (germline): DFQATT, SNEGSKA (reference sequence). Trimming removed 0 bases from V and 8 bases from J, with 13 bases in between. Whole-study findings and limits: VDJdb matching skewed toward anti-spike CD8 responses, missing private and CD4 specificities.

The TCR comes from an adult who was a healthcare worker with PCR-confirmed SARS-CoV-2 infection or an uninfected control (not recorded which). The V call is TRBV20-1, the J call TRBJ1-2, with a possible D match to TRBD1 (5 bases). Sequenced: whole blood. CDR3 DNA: TGCAGTGCTAGAGAGGGAGGGGAGACGGGCTACACCTTC. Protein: CSAREGGETGYTF.